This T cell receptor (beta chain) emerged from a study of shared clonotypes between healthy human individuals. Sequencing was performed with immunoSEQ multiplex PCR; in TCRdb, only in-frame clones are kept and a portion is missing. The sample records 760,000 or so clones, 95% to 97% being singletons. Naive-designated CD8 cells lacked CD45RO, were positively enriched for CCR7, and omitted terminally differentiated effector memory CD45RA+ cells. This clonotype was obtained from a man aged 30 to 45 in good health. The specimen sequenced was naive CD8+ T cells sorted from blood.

The CDR3 loop is CASSSLAGASYEQYF. The CDR3 nucleotides are TGTGCCAGCAGTTCTCTAGCGGGGGCCTCCTACGAGCAGTACTTC. The chain uses TRBV11-1 and TRBJ2-7; 10 bases are a match to TRBD2. Germline V gene data show CDR1 as SGHAT and CDR2 as FQDESV (reference sequence). Losses at the gene ends were 6 bases for V and 0 bases for J; bases not matched to a gene: 5. The CDR3 sequence is 15 residues long.